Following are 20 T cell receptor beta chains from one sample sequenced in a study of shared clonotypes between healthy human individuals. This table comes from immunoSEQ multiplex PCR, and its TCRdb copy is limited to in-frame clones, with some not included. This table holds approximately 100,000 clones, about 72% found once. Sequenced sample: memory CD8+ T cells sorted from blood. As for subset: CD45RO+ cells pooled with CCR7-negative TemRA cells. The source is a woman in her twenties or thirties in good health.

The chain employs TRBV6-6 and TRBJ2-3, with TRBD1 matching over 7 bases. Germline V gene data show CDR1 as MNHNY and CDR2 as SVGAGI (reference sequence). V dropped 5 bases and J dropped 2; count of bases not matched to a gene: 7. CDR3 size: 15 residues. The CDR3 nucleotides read TGTGCCAGCAGTGACGGACAGGCGGACACAGATACGCAGTATTTT. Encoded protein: CASSDGQADTDTQYF.

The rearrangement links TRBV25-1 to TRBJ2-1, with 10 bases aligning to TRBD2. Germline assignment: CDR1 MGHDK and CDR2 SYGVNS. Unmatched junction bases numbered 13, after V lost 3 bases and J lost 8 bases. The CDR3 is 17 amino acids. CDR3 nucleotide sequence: TGTGCCAGCAGTGATTCAGCGGGAGGGCCTAGGGGCTATGAGCAGTTCTTC. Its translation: CASSDSAGGPRGYEQFF.

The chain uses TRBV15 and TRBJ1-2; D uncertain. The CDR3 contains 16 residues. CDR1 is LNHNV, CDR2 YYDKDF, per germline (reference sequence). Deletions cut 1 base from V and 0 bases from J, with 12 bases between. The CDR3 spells CATSRGGQRANYGYTF. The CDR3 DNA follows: TGTGCCACCAGCAGAGGTGGTCAGAGGGCTAACTATGGCTACACCTTC.

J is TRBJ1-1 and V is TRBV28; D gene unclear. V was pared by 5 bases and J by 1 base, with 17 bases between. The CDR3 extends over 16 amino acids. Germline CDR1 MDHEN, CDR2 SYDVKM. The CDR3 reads CASSTYWRDKNTEAFF. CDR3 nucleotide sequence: TGTGCCAGCAGTACTTATTGGCGGGATAAGAACACTGAAGCTTTCTTT.

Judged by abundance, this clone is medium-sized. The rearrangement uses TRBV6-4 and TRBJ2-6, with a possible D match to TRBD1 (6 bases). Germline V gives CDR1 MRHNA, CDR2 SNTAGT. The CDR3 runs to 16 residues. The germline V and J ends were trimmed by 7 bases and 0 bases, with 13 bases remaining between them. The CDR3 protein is CASKDSESSGANVLTF. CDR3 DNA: TGTGCCAGCAAGGACAGCGAAAGCTCTGGGGCCAACGTCCTGACTTTC.

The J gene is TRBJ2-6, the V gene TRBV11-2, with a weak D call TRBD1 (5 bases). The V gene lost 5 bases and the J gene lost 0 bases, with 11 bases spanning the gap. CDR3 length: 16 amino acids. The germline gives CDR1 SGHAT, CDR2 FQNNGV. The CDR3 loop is CASSRKQGSGANVLTF. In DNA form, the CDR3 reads TGTGCCAGCAGCCGCAAGCAGGGCTCTGGGGCCAACGTCCTGACTTTC.

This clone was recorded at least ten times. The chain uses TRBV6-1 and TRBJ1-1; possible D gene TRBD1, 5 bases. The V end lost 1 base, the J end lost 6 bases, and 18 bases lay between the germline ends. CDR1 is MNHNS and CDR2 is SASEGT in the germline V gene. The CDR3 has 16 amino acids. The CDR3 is CASSEGVAGLRAEAFF. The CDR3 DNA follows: TGTGCCAGCAGTGAAGGAGTGGCGGGGCTTAGGGCTGAAGCTTTCTTT.

CDR3 loop: CASIPRGPSYEQYF. The CDR3 DNA is TGTGCCAGCATTCCCAGGGGACCCTCCTACGAGCAGTACTTC. The genes are TRBV28 and TRBJ2-5, with D perhaps matching TRBD1 (6 bases). The end of the DNA is better explained by TRBJ2-7, so the J call may be wrong. The CDR3 length is 14 residues. Germline CDR1 MDHEN, CDR2 SYDVKM.

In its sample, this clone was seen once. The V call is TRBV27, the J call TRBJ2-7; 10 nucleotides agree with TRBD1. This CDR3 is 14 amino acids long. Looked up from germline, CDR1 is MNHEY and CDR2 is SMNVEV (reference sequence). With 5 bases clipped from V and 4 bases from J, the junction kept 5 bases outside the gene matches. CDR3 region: CASSPRDRGYEQYF. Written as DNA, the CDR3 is TGTGCCAGCAGTCCCAGGGACAGGGGATACGAGCAGTACTTC.

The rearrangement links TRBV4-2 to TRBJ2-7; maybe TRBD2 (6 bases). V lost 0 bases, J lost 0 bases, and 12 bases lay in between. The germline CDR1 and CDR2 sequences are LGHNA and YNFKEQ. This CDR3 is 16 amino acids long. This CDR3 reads CASSQEVGDSSYEQYF. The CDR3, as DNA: TGTGCCAGCAGCCAAGAGGTTGGGGACTCCTCCTACGAGCAGTACTTC.

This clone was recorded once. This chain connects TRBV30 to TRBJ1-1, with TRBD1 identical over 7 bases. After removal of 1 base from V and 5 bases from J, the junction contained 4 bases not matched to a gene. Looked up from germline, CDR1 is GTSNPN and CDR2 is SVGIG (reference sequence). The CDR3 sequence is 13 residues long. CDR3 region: CAWSAGGGTEAFF. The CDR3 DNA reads TGTGCCTGGAGTGCAGGGGGTGGGACTGAAGCTTTCTTT.

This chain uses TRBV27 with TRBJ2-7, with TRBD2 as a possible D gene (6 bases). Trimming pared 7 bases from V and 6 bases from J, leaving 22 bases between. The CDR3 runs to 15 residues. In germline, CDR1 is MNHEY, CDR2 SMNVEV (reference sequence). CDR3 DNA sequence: TGTGCCAGCACTACCGGGCGGGGCTCCTTTTCCGAGCAGTACTTC. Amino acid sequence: CASTTGRGSFSEQYF.

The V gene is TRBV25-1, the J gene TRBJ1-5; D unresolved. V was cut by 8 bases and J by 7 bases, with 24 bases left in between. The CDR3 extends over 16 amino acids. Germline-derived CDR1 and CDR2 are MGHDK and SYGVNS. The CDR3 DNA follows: TGTGCCAGCCAATCCTCCCATATAGACGCTCGGCAGCCCCAGCATTTT. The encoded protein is CASQSSHIDARQPQHF.

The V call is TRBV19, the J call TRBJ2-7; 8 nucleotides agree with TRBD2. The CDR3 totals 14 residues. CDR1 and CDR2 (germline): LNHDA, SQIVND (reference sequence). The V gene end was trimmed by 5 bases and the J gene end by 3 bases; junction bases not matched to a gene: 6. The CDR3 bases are TGTGCCAGTAGTTACTCAGCGGGAGACTACGAGCAGTACTTC. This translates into CASSYSAGDYEQYF.

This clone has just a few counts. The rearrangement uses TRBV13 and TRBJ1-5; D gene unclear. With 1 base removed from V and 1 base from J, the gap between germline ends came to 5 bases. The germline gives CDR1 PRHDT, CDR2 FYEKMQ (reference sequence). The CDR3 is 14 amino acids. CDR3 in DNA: TGTGCCAGCAGCTTAGAAGGGAGCAATCAGCCCCAGCATTTT. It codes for CASSLEGSNQPQHF.

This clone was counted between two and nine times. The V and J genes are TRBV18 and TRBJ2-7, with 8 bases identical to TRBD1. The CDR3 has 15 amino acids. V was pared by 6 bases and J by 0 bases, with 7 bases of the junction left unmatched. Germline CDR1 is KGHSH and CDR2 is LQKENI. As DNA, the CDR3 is TGTGCCAGCTCGTATACCGGGACAGGCTCCTACGAGCAGTACTTC. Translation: CASSYTGTGSYEQYF.

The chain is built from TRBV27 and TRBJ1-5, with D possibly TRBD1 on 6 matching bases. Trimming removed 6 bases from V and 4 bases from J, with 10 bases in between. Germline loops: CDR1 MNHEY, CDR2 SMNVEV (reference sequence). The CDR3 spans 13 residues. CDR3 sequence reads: CASSKDRNQPQHF. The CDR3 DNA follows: TGTGCCAGCAGCAAAGACAGGAATCAGCCCCAGCATTTT.

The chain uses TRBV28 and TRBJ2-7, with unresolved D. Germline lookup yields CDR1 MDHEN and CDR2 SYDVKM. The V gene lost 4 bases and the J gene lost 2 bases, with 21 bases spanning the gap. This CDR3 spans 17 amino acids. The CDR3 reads CASSSLSLRIGAYEQYF. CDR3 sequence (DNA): TGTGCCAGCAGTTCTCTATCCCTCCGGATAGGAGCCTACGAGCAGTACTTC.

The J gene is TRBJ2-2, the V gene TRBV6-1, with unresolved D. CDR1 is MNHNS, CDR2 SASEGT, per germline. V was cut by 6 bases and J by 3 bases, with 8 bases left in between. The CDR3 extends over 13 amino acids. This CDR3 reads CASRGFDTGELFF. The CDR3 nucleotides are TGTGCCAGCAGGGGGTTCGACACCGGGGAGCTGTTTTTT.

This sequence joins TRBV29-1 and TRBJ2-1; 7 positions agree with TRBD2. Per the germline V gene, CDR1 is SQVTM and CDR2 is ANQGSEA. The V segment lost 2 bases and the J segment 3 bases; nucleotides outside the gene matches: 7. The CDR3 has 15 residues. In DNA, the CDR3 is TGCAGCGTTGAATCCCTGGGCGGGAGCTACAATGAGCAGTTCTTC. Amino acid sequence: CSVESLGGSYNEQFF.